Sequencing of this T cell receptor beta chain was carried out in a study of control samples from healthy donors and cancer patients. Profiling relied on immunoSEQ multiplex PCR, and the TCRdb table lists in-frame clones only, not all of them. The data contain 130,000 or so clones, around 90% of them singletons. V trimming: 6 bases; J trimming: 8 bases; junction bases outside the gene matches: 6. This CDR3 has 12 amino acids. Sequencing used blood. This chain connects TRBV12-3 or TRBV12-4 to TRBJ1-2; 7 bases are shared with TRBD1. The sequence was collected from a man younger than 35 in good health. The CDR3 here is CASRQGLWGYTF. CDR3 DNA: TGTGCCAGCAGACAGGGGCTATGGGGCTACACCTTC.